Each of the 25 T cell receptor beta chains below was sequenced from the same sample in a study of CD8+CD57+ T cells in acquired aplastic anemia. The study profiled TCR beta VDJ and CDR3 using genomic DNA as template. Using its own MiXCR run on the reads, TCRdb lists one record per CDR3 protein. Of around 180,000 distinct CDR3 sequences in the sample, 64% were seen once. Sequenced sample: sorted CD4+, CD8+, or CD8+CD57+ T cells (not recorded which) from PBMCs. Every receptor here comes from a human donor with severe aplastic anemia or a healthy control (not recorded which).

At least ten counts were recorded for this clonotype. The chain joins TRBV7-2 to TRBJ1-1, with 7 bases aligning to TRBD1. The CDR3 has 15 residues. V was clipped by 5 bases and J by 0 bases; unmatched bases: 6. Germline loops: CDR1 SGHTA, CDR2 FQGNSA. This CDR3 reads CASSPLGQMNTEAFF. As DNA, the CDR3 is TGTGCCAGCAGCCCGCTGGGACAGATGAACACTGAAGCTTTCTTT.

The chain uses TRBV5-1 and TRBJ2-7, with 9 bases fitting TRBD1. V dropped 4 bases and J dropped 7; count of bases not matched to a gene: 12. CDR3 length equals 15 residues. Germline V gene data show CDR1 as SGHRS and CDR2 as YFSETQ. CDR3 residues: CASSVTGTGLDEQYF. The CDR3 DNA reads TGCGCCAGCAGCGTGACCGGGACAGGGCTAGATGAGCAGTACTTC.

This chain uses TRBV20-1 with TRBJ2-1, with D maybe TRBD1 (5 bases). Looked up from germline, CDR1 is DFQATT and CDR2 is SNEGSKA (reference sequence). Trimming pared 0 bases from V and 9 bases from J, leaving 12 bases between. This CDR3 spans 13 amino acids. The chain's CDR3 is CSARDGALVEQFF. The CDR3 DNA follows: TGCAGTGCTAGAGATGGGGCGCTAGTTGAGCAGTTCTTC.

V usage is TRBV25-1 and J usage is TRBJ1-1; D uncertain. Germline CDR1 is MGHDK and CDR2 is SYGVNS. Trimming left V 1 base short and J 6 bases short, with 18 bases between. CDR3 size: 16 residues. The CDR3 loop is CASSESGQLRSSEAFF. CDR3 nucleotide sequence: TGTGCCAGCAGTGAATCTGGCCAGCTCCGATCTTCTGAAGCTTTCTTT.

This clonotype showed up just once. In DNA, the CDR3 is TGCGCCACCACACCGGGACAGACCTACGAGCAGTTCTTC. Translating it yields CATTPGQTYEQFF. The chain is built from TRBV10-2 and TRBJ2-1; the match to TRBD1 covers 7 bases. CDR1 and CDR2 (germline): WSHSY, SAAADI. This CDR3 contains 13 residues. V was pared by 10 bases and J by 10 bases, with 13 bases of the junction left unmatched.

This clonotype was seen a single time. The chain has TRBV5-6 and TRBJ2-7; maybe TRBD1 (6 bases). V lost 2 bases, J lost 9 bases, and 21 bases lay in between. The CDR3 totals 15 residues. Germline values: CDR1 SGHDT, CDR2 YYEEEE. The CDR3 is CASSFRGQGSRVQYF. CDR3 in DNA: TGTGCCAGCAGCTTCCGTGGTCAGGGGTCCAGGGTGCAGTACTTC.

The sample holds many counts of this clonotype. The chain recombines TRBV9 with TRBJ2-5; D remains ambiguous. CDR3 length: 15 residues. The germline V gene has CDR1 SGDLS and CDR2 YYNGEE. V was shortened by 4 bases and J by 5 bases, with 18 bases between the two germline ends. This CDR3 reads CASSISDTLGETQYF. In DNA form, the CDR3 reads TGTGCCAGCAGCATCAGCGACACTCTCGGGGAGACCCAGTACTTC.

The V call is TRBV25-1, the J call TRBJ2-3; D is unresolved. Trimming cost V 4 bases and J 5 bases, with 13 bases left between them. Germline CDR1 MGHDK, CDR2 SYGVNS. This CDR3 is built from 14 residues. CDR3: CASSAMMGGDTQYF. The CDR3 coding sequence is TGTGCCAGCAGTGCGATGATGGGTGGAGATACGCAGTATTTT.

This clonotype appeared once. The CDR3 DNA reads TGTGCCACCAGTGACCCTAGCGAGCAAGAGACCCAGTACTTC. This gives the protein CATSDPSEQETQYF. The chain is built from TRBV24-1 and TRBJ2-5; D is perhaps TRBD2 (6 bases). The germline V gene has CDR1 KGHDR and CDR2 SFDVKD. This CDR3 region has 14 residues. Trimming removed 4 bases at V and 2 bases at J, with 10 bases between.

This clonotype was picked up many times. The chain links TRBV15 to TRBJ1-4, with D possibly TRBD1 on 6 matching bases. The CDR3 spans 15 residues. Germline CDR1 is LNHNV and CDR2 is YYDKDF (reference sequence). V lost 3 bases to trimming and J lost 1 base, with 9 bases between them. The CDR3 sequence is CATSSNRETNEKLFF. The DNA for the CDR3 is TGTGCCACCAGCAGCAACAGGGAAACTAATGAAAAACTGTTTTTT.

This clonotype was seen more than once but under ten times. The chain carries TRBV20-1 and TRBJ1-2; a weak D match, TRBD1 (6 bases). Looked up from germline, CDR1 is DFQATT and CDR2 is SNEGSKA (reference sequence). The CDR3 spans 13 residues. Trimming removed 1 base from V and 8 bases from J, with 14 bases in between. The CDR3 DNA sequence: TGCAGTGCTAGAGGGACACAGGGTTACGGCTACACCTTC. Protein sequence: CSARGTQGYGYTF.

CDR3 region: CASSLDRGLVGEQYF. In DNA form, the CDR3 reads TGCGCCAGCAGCTTGGACAGGGGGCTTGTCGGCGAGCAGTACTTC. The rearrangement joins TRBV5-1 to TRBJ2-7; TRBD1 matches at 9 bases. This CDR3 spans 15 amino acids. The trim removed 0 bases at V and 6 bases at J, leaving 7 bases unmatched. CDR1 and CDR2 (germline): SGHRS, YFSETQ.

The V gene is TRBV9, the J gene TRBJ2-3; TRBD2 aligns across 7 bases. Looked up from germline, CDR1 is SGDLS and CDR2 is YYNGEE. Trimming removed 3 bases from V and 5 bases from J; junction bases left unmatched: 6. The CDR3 is 14 amino acids. The CDR3: CASSESGVIDTQYF. CDR3 nucleotides: TGTGCCAGCAGCGAAAGCGGGGTTATAGATACGCAGTATTTT.

This sequence joins TRBV2 and TRBJ2-7, with 10 bases matching TRBD2. The CDR3 runs 16 residues. Germline lookup yields CDR1 SNHLY and CDR2 FYNNEI. The V and J ends lost 4 bases and 6 bases, in that order; junction bases with no gene match: 12. The DNA for the CDR3 is TGTGCCAGCAGTGTACGACAGGAGCCTAGCGGGGGCGAGCAGTACTTC. Translation gives CASSVRQEPSGGEQYF.

The chain uses TRBV15 and TRBJ2-1; D is possibly TRBD2 (6 bases). Deletions cut 1 base from V and 15 bases from J, with 19 bases between. The CDR3 contains 14 residues. Germline V CDR1 and CDR2: LNHNV, YYDKDF (reference sequence). The CDR3 spells CATSRGGAGGRRFF. The CDR3 region has the DNA TGTGCCACCAGCAGAGGCGGAGCGGGTGGGAGACGGTTCTTC.

The chain is built from TRBV11-2 and TRBJ1-2; D is undetermined. Trimming cost V 3 bases and J 0 bases, with 8 bases left between them. Germline V CDR1 and CDR2: SGHAT, FQNNGV. The CDR3 has 14 amino acids. CDR3 loop: CASSFRSPNYGYTF. The DNA of the CDR3 is TGTGCCAGCAGCTTCCGCAGTCCTAACTATGGCTACACCTTC. Together with reference TRBV11-2 and TRBJ1-2, the CDR3 gives the full variable domain: EAGVAQSPRYKIIEKRQSVAFWCNPISGHATLYWYQQILGQGPKLLIQFQNNGVVDDSQLPKDRFSAERLKGVDSTLKIQPAKLEDSAVYLCASSFRSPNYGYTFGSGTRLTVV.

This clonotype was seen ten or more times. The chain links TRBV5-1 to TRBJ2-7; D unresolved. V shed 0 bases and J shed 3 bases, with 10 bases lying between them. Germline CDR1 and CDR2: SGHRS and YFSETQ. This CDR3 region has 14 residues. The CDR3 spells CASSLGGLGYEQYF. CDR3 bases: TGCGCCAGCAGCTTGGGGGGTTTAGGCTACGAGCAGTACTTC.

The rearrangement uses TRBV4-1 and TRBJ2-7; a weak D match, TRBD1 (5 bases). The V gene's germline CDR1 is MGHRA and CDR2 YSYEKL. This CDR3 is 13 amino acids long. V was shortened by 0 bases and J by 5 bases, with 8 bases between the two germline ends. The CDR3 sequence is CASSQDGAHEQYF. The CDR3, as DNA: TGCGCCAGCAGCCAAGATGGGGCCCACGAGCAGTACTTC.

J is TRBJ2-1 and V is TRBV19; D unresolved. V lost 7 bases and J lost 4, with 11 bases in between. Germline assignment: CDR1 LNHDA and CDR2 SQIVND (reference sequence). This CDR3 is 13 amino acids long. The CDR3 loop is CASTSDVYNEQFF. The CDR3 nucleotides read TGTGCCAGTACCTCGGACGTTTACAATGAGCAGTTCTTC. Using reference TRBV19 and TRBJ2-1 for the parts outside the CDR3, the full variable domain is DGGITQSPKYLFRKEGQNVTLSCEQNLNHDAMYWYRQDPGQGLRLIYYSQIVNDFQKGDIAEGYSVSREKKESFPLTVTSAQKNPTAFYLCASTSDVYNEQFFGPGTRLTVL.

This clonotype occurred many times. The chain joins TRBV30 to TRBJ1-1; TRBD1 might be the D (5 bases). V was pared by 0 bases and J by 4 bases, with 9 bases between. The CDR3 extends over 13 amino acids. The germline V gene encodes CDR1 GTSNPN and CDR2 SVGIG (reference sequence). CDR3 region: CAWSVGVGTEAFF. DNA for the CDR3: TGTGCCTGGAGTGTAGGGGTGGGCACTGAAGCTTTCTTT.

This chain connects TRBV6-5 to TRBJ2-3; either TRBD1 or TRBD2 may fit D (5 bases each). This CDR3 is 14 amino acids long. V was pared by 5 bases and J by 0 bases, with 9 bases between. Per germline, CDR1 MNHEY and CDR2 SVGAGI. The CDR3 DNA sequence: TGTGCCAGCAGTATGAGGGGAAGCACAGATACGCAGTATTTT. It codes for CASSMRGSTDTQYF.

The chain uses TRBV5-1 and TRBJ2-7; D is perhaps TRBD1 (5 bases). The CDR3 totals 13 residues. Trimming took off 0 bases at V and 5 bases at J, with 9 bases between the two ends. Germline V gene data show CDR1 as SGHRS and CDR2 as YFSETQ. The CDR3: CASSLGQNNEQYF. As DNA, the CDR3 is TGCGCCAGCAGCTTGGGACAGAACAACGAGCAGTACTTC.

This rearrangement joins TRBV20-1 to TRBJ2-1, with TRBD2 identical over 11 bases. V gave up 3 bases and J gave up 8 bases; unmatched junction bases: 9. The CDR3 loop spans 15 amino acids. The germline CDR1 and CDR2 sequences are DFQATT and SNEGSKA (reference sequence). This CDR3 is CSARVASGGRDEQFF. The CDR3 DNA sequence: TGCAGTGCTAGGGTCGCTAGCGGGGGGCGAGATGAGCAGTTCTTC.

This clonotype was detected a few times. The chain recombines TRBV9 with TRBJ2-3, with 11 bases that match TRBD2. J gave up 0 bases and V 4 bases, and 22 bases lay outside the gene matches. CDR1 and CDR2 from the germline V gene are SGDLS and YYNGEE. This CDR3 region has 22 residues. The CDR3 bases are TGTGCCAGCAGCCCCCGGGTAGCGGGGGGGCCCTTCGAGGGCCCTAGCACAGATACGCAGTATTTT. Translated: CASSPRVAGGPFEGPSTDTQYF.

This clonotype has just a few counts. This chain links TRBV5-6 with TRBJ2-1, with D possibly matching TRBD2 (5 bases). V dropped 2 bases and J dropped 2 bases, with 11 bases sitting between them. Germline values: CDR1 SGHDT, CDR2 YYEEEE. CDR3 length: 15 amino acids. The CDR3 loop is CASSLRTGAYNEQFF. In nucleotides, the CDR3 is TGTGCCAGCAGCTTAAGGACTGGGGCCTACAATGAGCAGTTCTTC.